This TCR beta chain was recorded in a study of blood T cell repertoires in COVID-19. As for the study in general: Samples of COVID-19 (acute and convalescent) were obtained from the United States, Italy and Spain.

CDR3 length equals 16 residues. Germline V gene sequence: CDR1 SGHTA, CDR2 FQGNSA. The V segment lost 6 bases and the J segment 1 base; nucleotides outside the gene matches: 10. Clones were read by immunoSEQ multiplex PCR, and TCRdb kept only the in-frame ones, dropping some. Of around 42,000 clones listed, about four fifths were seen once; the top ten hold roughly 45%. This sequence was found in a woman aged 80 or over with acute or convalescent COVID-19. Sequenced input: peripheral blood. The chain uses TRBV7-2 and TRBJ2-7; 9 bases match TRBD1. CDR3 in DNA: TGTGCCAGCAGGGTTACAGGGGGCGCGACGTCCTACGAGCAGTACTTC. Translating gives CASRVTGGATSYEQYF.